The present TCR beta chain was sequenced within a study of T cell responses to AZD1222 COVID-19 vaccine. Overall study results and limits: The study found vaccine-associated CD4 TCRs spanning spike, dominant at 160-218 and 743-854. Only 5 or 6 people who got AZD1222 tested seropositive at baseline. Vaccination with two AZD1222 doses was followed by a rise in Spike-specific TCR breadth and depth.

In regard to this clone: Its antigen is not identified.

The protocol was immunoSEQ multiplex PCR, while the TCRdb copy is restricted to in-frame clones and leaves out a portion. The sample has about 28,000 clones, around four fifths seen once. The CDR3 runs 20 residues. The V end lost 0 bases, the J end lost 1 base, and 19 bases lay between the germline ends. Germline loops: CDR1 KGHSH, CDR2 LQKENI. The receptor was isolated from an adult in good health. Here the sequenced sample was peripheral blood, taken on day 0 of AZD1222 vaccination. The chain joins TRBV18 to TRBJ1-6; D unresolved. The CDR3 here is CASSPPNTLLGYSYNSPLHF. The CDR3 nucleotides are TGTGCCAGCTCACCACCTAATACTCTCCTCGGATATTCCTATAATTCACCCCTCCACTTT.